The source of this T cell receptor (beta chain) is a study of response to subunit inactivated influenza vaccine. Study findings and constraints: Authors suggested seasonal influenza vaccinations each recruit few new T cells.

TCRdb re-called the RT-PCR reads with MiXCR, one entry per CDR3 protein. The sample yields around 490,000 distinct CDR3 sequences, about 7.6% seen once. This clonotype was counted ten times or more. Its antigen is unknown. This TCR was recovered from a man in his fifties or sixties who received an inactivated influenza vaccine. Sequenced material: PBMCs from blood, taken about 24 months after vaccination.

CDR3 residues: CASSPGLAVHNEQFF. The CDR3 DNA sequence: TGTGCCAGCTCACCCGGACTAGCGGTCCACAATGAGCAGTTCTTC. The V call is TRBV18, the J call TRBJ2-1, with TRBD2 matching over 10 bases. Unmatched junction bases numbered 4, after V lost 3 bases and J lost 5 bases. This CDR3 is built from 15 residues. Germline V gene data show CDR1 as KGHSH and CDR2 as LQKENI.